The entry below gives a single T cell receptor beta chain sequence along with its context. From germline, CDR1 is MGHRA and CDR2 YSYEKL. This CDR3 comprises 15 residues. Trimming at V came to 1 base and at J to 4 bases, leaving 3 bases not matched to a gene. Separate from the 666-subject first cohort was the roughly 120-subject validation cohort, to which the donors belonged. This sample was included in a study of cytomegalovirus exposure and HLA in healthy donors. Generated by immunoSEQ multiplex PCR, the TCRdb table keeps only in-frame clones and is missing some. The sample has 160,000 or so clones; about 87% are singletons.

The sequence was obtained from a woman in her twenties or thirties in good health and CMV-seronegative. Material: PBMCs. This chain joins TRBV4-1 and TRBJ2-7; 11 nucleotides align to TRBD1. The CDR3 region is CASSQVGQGGYEQYF. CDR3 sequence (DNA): TGCGCCAGCAGCCAAGTGGGACAGGGGGGATACGAGCAGTACTTC.